The clone carrying this T cell receptor beta chain was seen a few times. This specimen comes from a study of blood T cell repertoires in COVID-19. TCRdb's copy holds only in-frame clones and misses some; the assay was immunoSEQ multiplex PCR. Of around 200,000 clones in the sample, under 90% are singletons; the top ten hold roughly 2.5%. The CDR3 totals 17 residues. Trimming left V 3 bases short and J 0 bases short, with 18 bases between. Germline values: CDR1 SGHRS, CDR2 YFSETQ. The receptor was derived from a woman aged 40 to 50 with active or convalescent COVID-19. The chain carries TRBV5-1 and TRBJ1-1, with D possibly being TRBD1 (6 bases). Material: peripheral blood. CDR3: CASSWYRDKIMNTEAFF. CDR3 bases: TGCGCCAGCAGCTGGTACCGGGACAAGATCATGAACACTGAAGCTTTCTTT.